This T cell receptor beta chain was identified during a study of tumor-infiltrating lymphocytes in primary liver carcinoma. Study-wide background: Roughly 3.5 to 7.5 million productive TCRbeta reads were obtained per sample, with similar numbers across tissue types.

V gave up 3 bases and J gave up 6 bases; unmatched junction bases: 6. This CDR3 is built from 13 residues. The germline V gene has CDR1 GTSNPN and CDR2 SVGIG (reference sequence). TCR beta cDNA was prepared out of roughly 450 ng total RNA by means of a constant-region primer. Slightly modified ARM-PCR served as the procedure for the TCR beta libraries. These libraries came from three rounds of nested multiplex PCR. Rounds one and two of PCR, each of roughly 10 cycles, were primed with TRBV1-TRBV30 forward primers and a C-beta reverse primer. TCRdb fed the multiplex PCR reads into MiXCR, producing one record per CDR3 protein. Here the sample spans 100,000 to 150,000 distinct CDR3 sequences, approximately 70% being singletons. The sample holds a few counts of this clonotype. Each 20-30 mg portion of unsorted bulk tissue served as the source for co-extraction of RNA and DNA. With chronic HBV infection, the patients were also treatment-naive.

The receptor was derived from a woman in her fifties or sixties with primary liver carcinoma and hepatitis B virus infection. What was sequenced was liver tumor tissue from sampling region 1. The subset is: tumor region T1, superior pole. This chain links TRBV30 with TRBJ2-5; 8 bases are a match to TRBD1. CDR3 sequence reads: CAWSVDRGKTQYF. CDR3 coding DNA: TGTGCCTGGAGCGTTGACAGGGGAAAGACCCAGTACTTC. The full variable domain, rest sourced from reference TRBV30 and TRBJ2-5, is SQTIHQWPATLVQPVGSPLSLECTVEGTSNPNLYWYRQAAGRGLQLLFYSVGIGQISSEVPQNLSASRPQDRQFILSSKKLLLSDSGFYLCAWSVDRGKTQYFGPGTRLLVL.